This is a list of T cell receptor beta chains from one sample in a study of blood T cell repertoires in COVID-19. The assay was immunoSEQ multiplex PCR, and TCRdb's table has in-frame clones only and misses some. The profile shows nearly 200,000 clones, 80% to 85% of them singletons. Sequenced: peripheral blood. These receptors were obtained from a human donor in a cohort sampled during active COVID-19. Both conserved end residues are part of each CDR3. The D gene is left open where the match is weak. Only part of the rows carry a size: once, few, many, or a class if the clone is expanded.

D: NA
V: TRBV11-2
J: TRBJ2-2
size: once
DNA: TGTGCCAGCAGCTTAGATAAAACCGGGGAGCTGTTTTTT
CDR3: CASSLDKTGELFF

D: NA
V: TRBV5-6
J: TRBJ1-2
size: NA
DNA: TGTGCCAGCAGCTTGGGTTCAGGGGTGTATGGCTACACCTTC
CDR3: CASSLGSGVYGYTF

D: TRBD1
V: TRBV27
J: TRBJ1-5
size: NA
DNA: TGTGCCAGCAGTCAAACAATAACCACAGGGGGACTGCATTTT
CDR3: CASSQTITTGGLHF

D: TRBD2
V: TRBV3-1/TRBV3-2
J: TRBJ2-1
size: NA
DNA: TGTGCCAGCAGCCCACAGATACTAGCGGGGGGGCGGAGTGAGCAGTTCTTC
CDR3: CASSPQILAGGRSEQFF

D: NA
V: TRBV12-5
J: TRBJ2-3
size: NA
DNA: TGTGCTAGTGGGCGGGAATTGAGCACAGATACGCAGTATTTT
CDR3: CASGRELSTDTQYF

D: TRBD2
V: TRBV10-3
J: TRBJ2-3
size: NA
DNA: TGTGCCACCACTAGCGGGGACTTCACAGATACGCAGTATTTT
CDR3: CATTSGDFTDTQYF

D: TRBD2
V: TRBV11-2
J: TRBJ2-3
size: NA
DNA: TGTGCCAGCAGCTTCGGGACTAGCGGGGGTACAGATACGCAGTATTTT
CDR3: CASSFGTSGGTDTQYF

D: TRBD1
V: TRBV7-3
J: TRBJ2-3
size: many
DNA: TGTGCCAGCAGCTTAACGGGACAGGGAGAGCGCACAGATACGCAGTATTTT
CDR3: CASSLTGQGERTDTQYF

D: NA
V: TRBV19
J: TRBJ1-1
size: few
DNA: TGTGCCAGTATTCCCTGGGGGGACACTGAAGCTTTCTTT
CDR3: CASIPWGDTEAFF

D: NA
V: TRBV28
J: TRBJ1-1
size: NA
DNA: TGTGCCAGCAGTGCCTCAGGGACAATTACTGAAGCTTTCTTT
CDR3: CASSASGTITEAFF

D: TRBD1
V: TRBV27
J: TRBJ2-5
size: NA
DNA: TGTGCCAGCAGTTCTGGGAGACAGGGGGCAGGTGGAGAGACCCAGTACTTC
CDR3: CASSSGRQGAGGETQYF

D: NA
V: TRBV27
J: TRBJ2-3
size: once
DNA: TGTGCCAGCAGTTTATCTTTTGGGGGGTACACAGATACGCAGTATTTT
CDR3: CASSLSFGGYTDTQYF

D: NA
V: TRBV28
J: TRBJ2-2
size: NA
DNA: TGTGCCAGCAGTTTATCACAAGCGAACACCGGGGAGCTGTTTTTT
CDR3: CASSLSQANTGELFF

D: TRBD1
V: TRBV6-5
J: TRBJ1-2
size: few
DNA: TGTGCCAGCAGTTACTCAGACTTCCGGGACAGCTATGGCTACACCTTC
CDR3: CASSYSDFRDSYGYTF

D: TRBD2
V: TRBV5-1
J: TRBJ2-1
size: NA
DNA: TGCGCCAGCAGCTGGGGTAGCGGGAGTTCCTACAATGAGCAGTTCTTC
CDR3: CASSWGSGSSYNEQFF

D: TRBD2
V: TRBV30
J: TRBJ2-5
size: NA
DNA: TGTGCCTGGAGTGGGGGGGGGAGGGAGACCCAGTACTTC
CDR3: CAWSGGGRETQYF

D: NA
V: TRBV9
J: TRBJ2-5
size: once
DNA: TGTGCCAGCAGCGTTAGGCTAGCGTCAGAGACCCAGTACTTC
CDR3: CASSVRLASETQYF

D: TRBD2
V: TRBV5-1
J: TRBJ2-1
size: few
DNA: TGCGCCAGCAGCTTGGAACCGGGGCCGGGAGGGAACAATGAGCAGTTCTTC
CDR3: CASSLEPGPGGNNEQFF

D: NA
V: TRBV28
J: TRBJ2-6
size: NA
DNA: TGTGCTGCCCGAGGGACTGGGGCCAACGTCCTGACTTTC
CDR3: CAARGTGANVLTF

D: TRBD2
V: TRBV7-2
J: TRBJ2-1
size: many
DNA: TGTGCCAGCAGCTTAGCGCGCCTAGCGGGAGGCATCAATGAGCAGTTCTTC
CDR3: CASSLARLAGGINEQFF

D: NA
V: TRBV9
J: TRBJ2-2
size: NA
DNA: TGTGCCAGCAGGGTGGGGCCCACCGGGGAGCTGTTTTTT
CDR3: CASRVGPTGELFF

D: TRBD1
V: TRBV20-1
J: TRBJ1-4
size: NA
DNA: TGCAGTGCTAGAAGGGACAGTTTTTTGTGG
CDR3: CSARRDSFLW

D: NA
V: TRBV3-1/TRBV3-2
J: TRBJ2-7
size: NA
DNA: TGTGCCAGCAGCCAAGTAAACGAGCAGTACTTC
CDR3: CASSQVNEQYF

D: TRBD2
V: TRBV20-1
J: TRBJ2-1
size: NA
DNA: TGCAGCGGGACTAGCGTCAATGAGCAGTTCTTC
CDR3: CSGTSVNEQFF

D: TRBD1
V: TRBV4-1
J: TRBJ2-6
size: NA
DNA: TGCGCCAGCAGCCGCTCGTCCGGGACAGGAGTCTCCTCTGGGGCCAACGTCCTGACTTTC
CDR3: CASSRSSGTGVSSGANVLTF

D: NA
V: TRBV19
J: TRBJ2-1
size: NA
DNA: TGTGCCAGTAAAACAGGACCCTACAATGAGCAGTTCTTC
CDR3: CASKTGPYNEQFF

D: NA
V: TRBV19
J: TRBJ2-5
size: once
DNA: TGTGCCAGTAGTACAGGGCGGAAAGAGACCCAGTACTTC
CDR3: CASSTGRKETQYF

D: NA
V: TRBV2
J: TRBJ1-2
size: few
DNA: TGTGCCAGCAAGGCGGCCGCATATGGCTACACCTTC
CDR3: CASKAAAYGYTF

D: TRBD2
V: TRBV10-1
J: TRBJ2-2
size: NA
DNA: TGCGCCAGCATCCCGGGACTATCGAACACCGGGGAGCTGTTTTTT
CDR3: CASIPGLSNTGELFF

D: TRBD1
V: TRBV14
J: TRBJ2-3
size: NA
DNA: TGTGCCAGCAGCCTTGGGACAGACTCCACAGATACGCAGTATTTT
CDR3: CASSLGTDSTDTQYF

D: NA
V: TRBV7-9
J: TRBJ2-3
size: NA
DNA: TGTGCCAGCAGCTTGGGGGACACCACAGATACGCAGTATTTT
CDR3: CASSLGDTTDTQYF

D: NA
V: TRBV30
J: TRBJ2-2
size: NA
DNA: TGTGCCTGGAGTGTACTAGGTTCGTCCGGGGAGCTGTTTTTT
CDR3: CAWSVLGSSGELFF

D: NA
V: TRBV3-1/TRBV3-2
J: TRBJ1-1
size: NA
DNA: TGTGCCAGCAGCCTATCGGACACTGAAGCTTTCTTT
CDR3: CASSLSDTEAFF

D: NA
V: TRBV4-1
J: TRBJ1-1
size: once
DNA: TGCGCCAGCAGCCAAGTCGGGATGAACACTGAAGCTTTCTTT
CDR3: CASSQVGMNTEAFF

D: NA
V: TRBV7-2
J: TRBJ1-3
size: few
DNA: TGTGCCAGCAGCTTAGTCGGCAGGTCTTCGGACACCATATATTTT
CDR3: CASSLVGRSSDTIYF

D: NA
V: TRBV7-6
J: TRBJ1-5
size: NA
DNA: TGTGCCAGCAGCTTAGCGCTGGGAGGTCAGCCCCAGCATTTT
CDR3: CASSLALGGQPQHF

D: TRBD1
V: TRBV29-1
J: TRBJ2-7
size: few
DNA: TGCAGCGTTGGTACAGGGGCACCCTACGAGCAGTACTTC
CDR3: CSVGTGAPYEQYF

D: TRBD1
V: TRBV24-1
J: TRBJ2-1
size: NA
DNA: TGTGCCACCAGTGACCGTGGACAGGGGGCTCAGTATGAGCAGTTCTTC
CDR3: CATSDRGQGAQYEQFF

D: NA
V: TRBV6-1
J: TRBJ1-5
size: NA
DNA: TGTGCCAGCAGTGAATATTCAGGTTCCAATCAGCCCCAGCATTTT
CDR3: CASSEYSGSNQPQHF

D: NA
V: TRBV6-6
J: TRBJ2-1
size: NA
DNA: TGTGCCAGCAACTCAATCGGGGGAAGTCGGTACAATGAGCAGTTCTTC
CDR3: CASNSIGGSRYNEQFF

D: TRBD1
V: TRBV28
J: TRBJ1-5
size: few
DNA: TGTGCCAGCAGTAGAGCAGGGGGCCGTCAGCCCCAGCATTTT
CDR3: CASSRAGGRQPQHF

D: TRBD2
V: TRBV24-1
J: TRBJ2-1
size: NA
DNA: TGTGCCACCAGTGATGCGGGACTAGCGCTTTTTAATGAGCAGTTCTTC
CDR3: CATSDAGLALFNEQFF

D: NA
V: TRBV18
J: TRBJ2-7
size: NA
DNA: TGTGCCAGCTCCCAATCCTCACAGGGCCTCGAGCAGTACTTC
CDR3: CASSQSSQGLEQYF

D: TRBD1
V: TRBV2
J: TRBJ1-1
size: once
DNA: TGTGCCAGCAGTTTGGGACAGTTGAACACTGAAGCTTTCTTT
CDR3: CASSLGQLNTEAFF

D: NA
V: TRBV12-3/TRBV12-4
J: TRBJ1-5
size: NA
DNA: TGTGCCAGCACCCAGGGCTATCAGCCCCAGCATTTT
CDR3: CASTQGYQPQHF

D: NA
V: TRBV18
J: TRBJ1-2
size: NA
DNA: TGTGCCAGCTCACCGGGAGGGACACTGTACTATGGCTACACCTTC
CDR3: CASSPGGTLYYGYTF

D: NA
V: TRBV27
J: TRBJ1-4
size: few
DNA: TGTGCCAGCAGCCCCAGGAGGGGTGAAAAACTGTTTTTT
CDR3: CASSPRRGEKLFF

D: NA
V: TRBV19
J: TRBJ1-2
size: NA
DNA: TGTGCCAGTACCCCCTCGCCTACAGGATTTATTAACTATGGCTACACCTTC
CDR3: CASTPSPTGFINYGYTF

D: NA
V: TRBV11-3
J: TRBJ2-2
size: NA
DNA: TGTGCCAGCAGCGAGATGACCGGGGAGCTGTTTTTT
CDR3: CASSEMTGELFF

D: TRBD1
V: TRBV7-8
J: TRBJ2-1
size: NA
DNA: TGTGCCAGCAGGCCGACAGGGGGGACTTACAATGAGCAGTTCTTC
CDR3: CASRPTGGTYNEQFF

D: NA
V: TRBV19
J: TRBJ1-4
size: NA
DNA: TGTGCCAGTAGGGATGGAGGGAGGTACGAAAAACTGTTTTTT
CDR3: CASRDGGRYEKLFF

D: NA
V: TRBV19
J: TRBJ1-4
size: NA
DNA: TGTGCCAGTAGTGAACAGGGAACGGGGGAAAAACTGTTTTTT
CDR3: CASSEQGTGEKLFF

D: NA
V: TRBV29-1
J: TRBJ2-5
size: NA
DNA: TGCAGCGTTGGATGGGCAGGGGCTGGAGAGACCCAGTACTTC
CDR3: CSVGWAGAGETQYF

D: NA
V: TRBV19
J: TRBJ2-5
size: NA
DNA: TGTGCCAGTAGTCCAACAGGGTTGATAGAGACCCAGTACTTC
CDR3: CASSPTGLIETQYF

D: NA
V: TRBV19
J: TRBJ2-7
size: NA
DNA: TGTGCCAGTAGTTCTCCGGGACTTAACTACGAGCAGTACTTC
CDR3: CASSSPGLNYEQYF

D: NA
V: TRBV19
J: TRBJ1-4
size: NA
DNA: TGTGCCAGTAGTATGAGGTTTAATGAAAAACTGTTTTTT
CDR3: CASSMRFNEKLFF

D: TRBD1
V: TRBV5-4
J: TRBJ2-7
size: NA
DNA: TGTGCCAGCAGCTTGGGTAGTGGGACAGGGAGCGAGCAGTACTTC
CDR3: CASSLGSGTGSEQYF

D: NA
V: TRBV19
J: TRBJ1-1
size: NA
DNA: TGTGCCAGTAGTATAGAAAACACCGCGAACACTGAAGCTTTCTTT
CDR3: CASSIENTANTEAFF

D: NA
V: TRBV28
J: TRBJ1-3
size: NA
DNA: TGTGCCAGCAATGGGGGGAGCGCTGGAAACACCATATATTTT
CDR3: CASNGGSAGNTIYF

D: TRBD2
V: TRBV9
J: TRBJ2-2
size: NA
DNA: TGTGCCAGCAGCGTAGCCGGGGGGGGCTACACCGGGGAGCTGTTTTTT
CDR3: CASSVAGGGYTGELFF